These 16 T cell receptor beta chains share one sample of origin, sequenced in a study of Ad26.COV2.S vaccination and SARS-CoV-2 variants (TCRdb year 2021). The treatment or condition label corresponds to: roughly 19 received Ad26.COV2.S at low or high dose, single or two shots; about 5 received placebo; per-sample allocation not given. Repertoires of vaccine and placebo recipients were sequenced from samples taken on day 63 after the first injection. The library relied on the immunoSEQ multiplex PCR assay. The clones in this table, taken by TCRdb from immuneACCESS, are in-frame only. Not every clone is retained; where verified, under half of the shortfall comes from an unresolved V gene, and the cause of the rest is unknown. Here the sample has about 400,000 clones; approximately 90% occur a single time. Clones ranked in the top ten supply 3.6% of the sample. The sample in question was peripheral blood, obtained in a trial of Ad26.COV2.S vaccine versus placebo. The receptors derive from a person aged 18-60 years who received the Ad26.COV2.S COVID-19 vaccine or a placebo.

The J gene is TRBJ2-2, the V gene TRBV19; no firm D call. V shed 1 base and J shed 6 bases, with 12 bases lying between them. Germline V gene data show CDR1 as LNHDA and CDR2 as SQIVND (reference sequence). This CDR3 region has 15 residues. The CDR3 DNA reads TGTGCCAGTAGTATAGGAAGCAGATCCCCCGGGGAGCTGTTTTTT. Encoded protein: CASSIGSRSPGELFF.

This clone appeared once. The CDR3 reads CASSLKYQETQYF. DNA of the CDR3: TGTGCCAGCAGTTTGAAGTACCAAGAGACCCAGTACTTC. The gene calls are TRBV12-3 or TRBV12-4 and TRBJ2-5; no clear D gene. Trimming took off 3 bases at V and 0 bases at J, with 5 bases between the two ends. CDR3 length equals 13 residues.

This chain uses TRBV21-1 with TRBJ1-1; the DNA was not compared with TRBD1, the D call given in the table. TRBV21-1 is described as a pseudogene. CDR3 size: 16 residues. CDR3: CASSKGGQGPNTEAFF. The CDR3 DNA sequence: TGTGCCAGCAGCAAAGGGGGACAGGGCCCGAACACTGAAGCTTTCTTT.

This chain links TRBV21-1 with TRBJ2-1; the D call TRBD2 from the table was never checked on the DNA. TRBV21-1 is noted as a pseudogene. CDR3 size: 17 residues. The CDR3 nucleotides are TGTGCCAGCAGCAAGAACCGCGGGACGCTCAGTTACAATGAGCAGTTCTTC. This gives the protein CASSKNRGTLSYNEQFF.

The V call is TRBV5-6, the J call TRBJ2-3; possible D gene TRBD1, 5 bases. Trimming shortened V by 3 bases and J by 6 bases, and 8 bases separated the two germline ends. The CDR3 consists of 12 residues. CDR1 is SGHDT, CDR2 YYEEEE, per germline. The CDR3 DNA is TGTGCCAGCAGCTGGGGCGTTGATACGCAGTATTTT. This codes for CASSWGVDTQYF.

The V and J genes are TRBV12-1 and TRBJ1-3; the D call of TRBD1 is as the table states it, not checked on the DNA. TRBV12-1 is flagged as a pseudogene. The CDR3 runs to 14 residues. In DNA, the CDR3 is TGTGCCAGCAGCTTTGCAGGGGTGGGAAACACCATATATTTT. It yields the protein CASSFAGVGNTIYF.

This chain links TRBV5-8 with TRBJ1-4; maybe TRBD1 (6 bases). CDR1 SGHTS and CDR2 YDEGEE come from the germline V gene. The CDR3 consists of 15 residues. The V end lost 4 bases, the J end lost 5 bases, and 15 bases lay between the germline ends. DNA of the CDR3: TGTGCCAGCAGCCGGAACGGACAGAGAAATGAAAAACTGTTTTTT. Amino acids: CASSRNGQRNEKLFF.

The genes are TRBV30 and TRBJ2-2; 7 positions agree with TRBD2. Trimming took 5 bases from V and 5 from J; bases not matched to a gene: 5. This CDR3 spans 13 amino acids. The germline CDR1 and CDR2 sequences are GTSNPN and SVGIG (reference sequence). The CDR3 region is CAWWEGRTGELFF. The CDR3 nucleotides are TGTGCCTGGTGGGAGGGACGAACCGGGGAGCTGTTTTTT. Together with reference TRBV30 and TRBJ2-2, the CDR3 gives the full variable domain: SQTIHQWPATLVQPVGSPLSLECTVEGTSNPNLYWYRQAAGRGLQLLFYSVGIGQISSEVPQNLSASRPQDRQFILSSKKLLLSDSGFYLCAWWEGRTGELFFGEGSRLTVL.

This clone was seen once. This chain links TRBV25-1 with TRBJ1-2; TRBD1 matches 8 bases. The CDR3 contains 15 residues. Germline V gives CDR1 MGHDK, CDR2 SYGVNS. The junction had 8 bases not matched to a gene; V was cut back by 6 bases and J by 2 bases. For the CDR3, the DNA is TGTGCCAGCAGCTTAGACAGGGGCGAAAACTATGGCTACACCTTC. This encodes CASSLDRGENYGYTF.

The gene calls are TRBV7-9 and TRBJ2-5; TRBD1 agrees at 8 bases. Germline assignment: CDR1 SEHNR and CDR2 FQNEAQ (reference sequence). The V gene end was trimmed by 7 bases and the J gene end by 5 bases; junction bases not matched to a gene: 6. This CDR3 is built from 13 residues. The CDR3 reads CASNRGAQETQYF. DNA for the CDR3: TGTGCCAGCAACAGGGGGGCTCAGGAGACCCAGTACTTC.

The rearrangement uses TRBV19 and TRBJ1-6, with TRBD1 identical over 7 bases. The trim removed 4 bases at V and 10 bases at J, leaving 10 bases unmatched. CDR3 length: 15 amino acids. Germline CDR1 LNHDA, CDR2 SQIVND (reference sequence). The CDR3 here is CASSRSLDRNSPLHF. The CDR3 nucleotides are TGTGCCAGTAGTAGGAGTCTGGACAGGAACTCACCCCTCCACTTT.

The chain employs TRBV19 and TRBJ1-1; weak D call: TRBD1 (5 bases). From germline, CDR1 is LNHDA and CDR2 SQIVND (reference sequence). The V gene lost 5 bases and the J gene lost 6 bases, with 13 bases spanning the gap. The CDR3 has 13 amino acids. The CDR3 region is CASSFSDTSEAFF. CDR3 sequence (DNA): TGTGCCAGTAGTTTTTCGGACACTTCTGAAGCTTTCTTT.

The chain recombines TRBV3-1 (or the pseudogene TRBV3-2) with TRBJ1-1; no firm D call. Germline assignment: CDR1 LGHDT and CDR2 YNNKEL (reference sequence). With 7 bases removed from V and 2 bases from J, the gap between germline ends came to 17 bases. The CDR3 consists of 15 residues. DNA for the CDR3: TGTGCCAGCAACGCAGAATACAGAGGAAACACTGAAGCTTTCTTT. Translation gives CASNAEYRGNTEAFF.

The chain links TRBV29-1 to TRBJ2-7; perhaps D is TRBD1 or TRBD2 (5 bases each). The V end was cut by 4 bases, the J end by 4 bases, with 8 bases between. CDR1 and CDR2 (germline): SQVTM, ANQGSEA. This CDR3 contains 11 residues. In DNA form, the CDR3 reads TGCAGCGTTGGGGACGGGTACGAGCAGTACTTC. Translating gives CSVGDGYEQYF.

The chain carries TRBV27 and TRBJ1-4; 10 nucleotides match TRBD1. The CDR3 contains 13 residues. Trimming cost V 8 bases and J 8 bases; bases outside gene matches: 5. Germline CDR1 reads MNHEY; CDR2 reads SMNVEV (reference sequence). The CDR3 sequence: CASGDRGREKLFF. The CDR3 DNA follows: TGTGCCAGCGGGGACAGGGGCCGAGAAAAACTGTTTTTT.

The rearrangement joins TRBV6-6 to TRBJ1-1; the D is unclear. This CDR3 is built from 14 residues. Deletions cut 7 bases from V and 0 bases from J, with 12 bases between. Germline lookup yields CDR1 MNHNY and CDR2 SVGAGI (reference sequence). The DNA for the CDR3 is TGTGCCAGCACTCTAGAGGGTCTGAACACTGAAGCTTTCTTT. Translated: CASTLEGLNTEAFF.